The 30 T cell receptor beta chains reported below all come from one sample, sequenced in a study of beta chain features in type 1 diabetes. Expressed TCRB transcripts were sequenced after all isolated RNA was converted to cDNA. Here immunoSEQ multiplex PCR was the method, and the copy in TCRdb shows in-frame clones only, minus some. The sample has roughly 450,000 clones, 9.5% to 12% seen once; the top ten hold approximately 0.045%. Material: naive CD4+ T cells from blood. These receptors all stem from a woman in her late teens or twenties in good health.

This clone was picked up a small number of times. The chain carries TRBV6-5 and TRBJ1-3; possible D gene TRBD1, 5 bases. This CDR3 comprises 15 residues. Trimming left V 2 bases short and J 0 bases short, with 8 bases between. Germline-derived CDR1 and CDR2 are MNHEY and SVGAGI. The CDR3 coding sequence is TGTGCCAGCAGTTACCGGGACCCCTCTGGAAACACCATATATTTT. This gives the protein CASSYRDPSGNTIYF.

The J gene is TRBJ1-1, the V gene TRBV4-1; 7 bases align to TRBD1. Germline CDR1 is MGHRA and CDR2 is YSYEKL. This CDR3 has 15 residues. Losses at the gene ends were 3 bases for V and 5 bases for J; bases not matched to a gene: 9. CDR3 region: CASSHLTGLSTEAFF. CDR3 DNA: TGCGCCAGCAGCCACCTGACAGGGCTTTCAACTGAAGCTTTCTTT.

The gene calls are TRBV27 and TRBJ1-1; tentative D call: TRBD1 (5 bases). Germline CDR1 is MNHEY and CDR2 is SMNVEV (reference sequence). The CDR3 contains 13 residues. V gave up 3 bases and J gave up 2 bases, with 7 bases separating them. The CDR3 region has the DNA TGTGCCAGCAGTTTCGACAGAAACACTGAAGCTTTCTTT. Translation: CASSFDRNTEAFF.

CDR3: CSVDQWSRSQGEQFF. CDR3 DNA sequence: TGCAGCGTTGATCAGTGGTCTCGAAGTCAGGGTGAGCAGTTCTTC. The chain combines TRBV29-1 with TRBJ2-1; a possible D gene is TRBD1 (5 bases). V was trimmed by 3 bases and J by 9 bases, leaving 21 bases between them. The CDR3 is 15 residues long. Germline V lookup: CDR1 SQVTM, CDR2 ANQGSEA.

CDR3 sequence (DNA): TGTGCCAGCAGCTTAAGCGTCCACAGGGCCGAGCAGTACTTC. This encodes CASSLSVHRAEQYF. V gene TRBV7-2 combines with J gene TRBJ2-7, with D possibly matching TRBD1 (6 bases). Trimming shortened V by 2 bases and J by 6 bases, and 14 bases separated the two germline ends. This CDR3 contains 14 residues. Germline CDR1 reads SGHTA; CDR2 reads FQGNSA.

The chain carries TRBV5-1 and TRBJ2-4, with 8 bases identical to TRBD1. Germline CDR1 reads SGHRS; CDR2 reads YFSETQ. CDR3 length: 17 residues. V shed 4 bases and J 1 base; nucleotides not matched to a gene: 10. Here the CDR3 DNA reads TGCGCCAGCAGCAAAGAGCCGACAGGGGCGGCCAAAAACATTCAGTACTTC. It yields the protein CASSKEPTGAAKNIQYF. Full variable domain (rest looked up from reference TRBV5-1 and TRBJ2-4): KAGVTQTPRYLIKTRGQQVTLSCSPISGHRSVSWYQQTPGQGLQFLFEYFSETQRNKGNFPGRFSGRQFSNSRSEMNVSTLELGDSALYLCASSKEPTGAAKNIQYFGAGTRLSVL.

The chain joins TRBV7-2 to TRBJ1-5; 10 bases match TRBD1. The germline gives CDR1 SGHTA, CDR2 FQGNSA. The CDR3 totals 15 residues. The V and J ends lost 5 bases and 4 bases, in that order; junction bases with no gene match: 5. The CDR3 here is CASSIRTGGNQPQHF. The CDR3 DNA is TGTGCCAGCAGCATACGGACAGGGGGAAATCAGCCCCAGCATTTT.

This clone was seen a handful of times. The rearrangement links TRBV9 to TRBJ1-2; D is uncertain. The CDR3 runs 13 residues. CDR1 and CDR2 (germline): SGDLS, YYNGEE. The V end lost 0 bases, the J end lost 6 bases, and 9 bases lay between the germline ends. CDR3 bases: TGTGCCAGCAGCGTAGAGGGCGGGAATGGCTACACCTTC. This encodes CASSVEGGNGYTF.

This chain links TRBV7-9 with TRBJ2-1; D is uncertain. The CDR3 consists of 13 residues. V lost 1 base, J lost 6 bases, and 7 bases lay in between. In germline, CDR1 is SEHNR, CDR2 FQNEAQ (reference sequence). CDR3 DNA sequence: TGTGCCAGCAGCTTAGTTAGGACCAATGAGCAGTTCTTC. This codes for CASSLVRTNEQFF.

The CDR3 loop is CASSQRGETQYF. The DNA of the CDR3 is TGCGCCAGCAGCCAGCGGGGGGAGACCCAGTACTTC. This rearrangement joins TRBV5-1 to TRBJ2-5; 8 bases line up with TRBD2. CDR1 and CDR2 (germline): SGHRS, YFSETQ. Unmatched junction bases numbered 1, after V lost 4 bases and J lost 5 bases. The CDR3 totals 12 residues.

This clone has just a few counts. This chain joins TRBV27 and TRBJ2-4, with D unclear. This CDR3 has 17 amino acids. Germline V gene data show CDR1 as MNHEY and CDR2 as SMNVEV (reference sequence). V lost 6 bases and J lost 0, with 18 bases in between. DNA of the CDR3: TGTGCCAGCAGGGTTGGTCAGCCGACCTTAGCCAAAAACATTCAGTACTTC. Translated: CASRVGQPTLAKNIQYF.

This chain uses TRBV7-2 with TRBJ2-5, with unresolved D. V lost 8 bases and J lost 5, with 3 bases in between. Germline V gene sequence: CDR1 SGHTA, CDR2 FQGNSA. The CDR3 sequence is 9 residues long. CDR3 loop: CASGETQYF. In DNA form, the CDR3 reads TGTGCCAGCGGGGAGACCCAGTACTTC.

This clone was counted only a few times. CDR3 DNA sequence: TGTGCCAGCAGGAAGGACTGGGTTGAGACCCAGTACTTC. This gives the protein CASRKDWVETQYF. V and J are TRBV27 and TRBJ2-5; TRBD2 is a possible D gene (5 bases). The CDR3 runs 13 residues. Trimming cost V 6 bases and J 5 bases, with 13 bases left between them. CDR1 and CDR2 (germline): MNHEY, SMNVEV (reference sequence).

This clone was picked up a small number of times. This chain links TRBV6-5 with TRBJ1-5; the D is unclear. V shed 0 bases and J shed 7 bases, with 10 bases lying between them. The germline CDR1 and CDR2 sequences are MNHEY and SVGAGI. CDR3 size: 14 residues. In DNA, the CDR3 is TGTGCCAGCAGTTACTCGAACTTCGGACAGCCCCAGCATTTT. This encodes CASSYSNFGQPQHF.

The V gene is TRBV27, the J gene TRBJ2-5, with D hard to call. Per the germline V gene, CDR1 is MNHEY and CDR2 is SMNVEV (reference sequence). V shed 5 bases and J shed 1 base, with 11 bases lying between them. The CDR3 runs 14 residues. CDR3 amino acids: CASSPYPIQETQYF. In DNA, the CDR3 is TGTGCCAGCAGTCCTTATCCGATCCAAGAGACCCAGTACTTC.

Remarks on this clone: At the DNA level, this CDR3 is encoded by other sequences in the same sample as well. The J gene is TRBJ2-1, the V gene TRBV5-1, with 8 bases fitting TRBD2. The germline V gene has CDR1 SGHRS and CDR2 YFSETQ. V lost 4 bases to trimming and J lost 0 bases; unmatched junction nucleotides: 3. The CDR3 extends over 15 amino acids. The CDR3 reads CASSLSGSSYNEQFF. The CDR3 DNA sequence: TGCGCCAGCAGCCTCAGCGGGAGCTCCTACAATGAGCAGTTCTTC.

V gene TRBV7-2 combines with J gene TRBJ2-7; D possibly uses TRBD1 or TRBD2 (5 bases each). Germline assignment: CDR1 SGHTA and CDR2 FQGNSA. The V and J ends lost 3 bases and 2 bases respectively, with 8 bases between them. This CDR3 region has 13 residues. The CDR3 protein is CASSLQGAYEQYV. CDR3 bases: TGTGCCAGCAGCTTGCAGGGAGCCTACGAGCAGTACGTC.

V and J are TRBV27 and TRBJ2-3, with D perhaps matching TRBD1 or TRBD2 (5 bases each). The CDR3 extends over 16 amino acids. The germline gives CDR1 MNHEY, CDR2 SMNVEV (reference sequence). The V and J ends lost 6 bases and 2 bases respectively, with 18 bases between them. This CDR3 is CASRRPGTVNTDTQYF. CDR3 sequence (DNA): TGTGCCAGCAGGCGACCCGGGACGGTGAACACAGATACGCAGTATTTT.

The sample holds a few counts of this clone. V gene TRBV7-9 combines with J gene TRBJ1-5; D unclear. The CDR3 contains 14 residues. With 1 base removed from V and 2 bases from J, the gap between germline ends came to 6 bases. The V gene's germline CDR1 is SEHNR and CDR2 FQNEAQ (reference sequence). CDR3 residues: CASSLGNGNQPQHF. The CDR3 DNA follows: TGTGCCAGCAGCTTAGGTAATGGCAATCAGCCCCAGCATTTT. Based on the CDR3 plus reference TRBV7-9 and TRBJ1-5, the full variable domain is DTGVSQNPRHKITKRGQNVTFRCDPISEHNRLYWYRQTLGQGPEFLTYFQNEAQLEKSRLLSDRFSAERPKGSFSTLEIQRTEQGDSAMYLCASSLGNGNQPQHFGDGTRLSIL.

This chain connects TRBV5-1 to TRBJ2-1; a weak D match, TRBD1 (6 bases). V was cut by 4 bases and J by 12 bases, with 14 bases left in between. Germline loops: CDR1 SGHRS, CDR2 YFSETQ. This CDR3 is 12 amino acids long. The CDR3 loop is CASSPDSEGQFF. DNA of the CDR3: TGCGCCAGCAGCCCGGACAGTGAAGGGCAGTTCTTC.

This clone turned up a few times. The chain links TRBV7-6 to TRBJ2-3; D gene unclear. Germline V gene lookup returns CDR1 SGHVS and CDR2 FNYEAQ. Between the trimmed V and J ends, which lost 4 bases and 0 bases, there was a span of 8 bases. This CDR3 is built from 14 residues. CDR3 nucleotides: TGTGCCAGCAGCTCCTCTAGTAGCACAGATACGCAGTATTTT. Its translation: CASSSSSSTDTQYF.

This clone was counted between two and nine times. Other DNA sequences within the sample encode an identical CDR3. The CDR3 sequence: CASSPTSGGSYNEQFF. The CDR3 DNA is TGCGCCAGCAGTCCCACTAGCGGGGGCTCCTACAATGAGCAGTTCTTC. The chain employs TRBV5-1 and TRBJ2-1; TRBD2 matches at 11 bases. This CDR3 is 16 amino acids long. CDR1 is SGHRS and CDR2 is YFSETQ in the germline V gene. The trim removed 5 bases at V and 0 bases at J, leaving 4 bases unmatched.

This clone has more than one count but fewer than ten. The chain couples TRBV6-5 to TRBJ2-1; the D call may be TRBD1 or TRBD2 (5 bases each). V dropped 6 bases and J dropped 6 bases, with 18 bases sitting between them. The CDR3 is made up of 15 amino acids. Germline V gives CDR1 MNHEY, CDR2 SVGAGI. In DNA form, the CDR3 reads TGTGCCAGCAGCTACCGGGACGCCGGGATCAATGAGCAGTTCTTC. This encodes CASSYRDAGINEQFF.

This clone has just a few counts. V usage is TRBV14 and J usage is TRBJ2-5; D ambiguous. V lost 3 bases, J lost 2 bases, and 7 bases lay in between. CDR3 size: 13 residues. Germline CDR1 is SGHDN and CDR2 is FVKESK. The CDR3 DNA sequence: TGTGCCAGCAGCCAGGGCTCTCAAGAGACCCAGTACTTC. Translated: CASSQGSQETQYF.

The gene calls are TRBV10-3 and TRBJ2-1; perhaps TRBD2 as D (6 bases). V was pared by 0 bases and J by 6 bases, with 12 bases between. CDR3 length equals 15 residues. Germline CDR1 and CDR2: ENHRY and SYGVKD. DNA for the CDR3: TGTGCCATCAGTGAGTCCAGCCTGGGGGGCAATGAGCAGTTCTTC. This sequence encodes CAISESSLGGNEQFF.

The chain carries TRBV15 and TRBJ1-2; D gene ambiguous. The ends were cut back, 0 bases at V and 6 bases at J, with 17 bases in the middle. The CDR3 sequence is 16 residues long. Germline lookup yields CDR1 LNHNV and CDR2 YYDKDF (reference sequence). The CDR3 nucleotides read TGTGCCACCAGCAGAGATCGGGCCATCACCGTCGATGGCTACACCTTC. Translation gives CATSRDRAITVDGYTF.

The chain couples TRBV29-1 to TRBJ2-3, with D perhaps TRBD2 (6 bases). Germline CDR1 reads SQVTM; CDR2 reads ANQGSEA. V lost 4 bases and J 4 bases, leaving 15 bases between the germline ends. The CDR3 covers 14 residues. CDR3 region: CSVGFGGEADTQYF. The CDR3 DNA sequence: TGCAGCGTTGGGTTCGGAGGGGAAGCAGATACGCAGTATTTT.

The rearrangement links TRBV7-9 to TRBJ2-7; D possibly matches TRBD1 or TRBD2 (5 bases each). Germline assignment: CDR1 SEHNR and CDR2 FQNEAQ (reference sequence). Trimming removed 7 bases from V and 1 base from J, with 11 bases in between. The CDR3 is 13 residues long. CDR3 sequence reads: CASTGRGSYEQYF. The CDR3, as DNA: TGTGCCAGCACGGGACGTGGATCCTACGAGCAGTACTTC.

The chain carries TRBV29-1 and TRBJ2-1, with 9 bases lining up with TRBD2. Germline lookup yields CDR1 SQVTM and CDR2 ANQGSEA. The CDR3 covers 15 residues. V lost 0 bases to trimming and J lost 8 bases; unmatched junction nucleotides: 8. The CDR3 here is CSVEEGRGGPDEQFF. For the CDR3, the DNA is TGCAGCGTTGAAGAAGGGCGGGGGGGCCCCGATGAGCAGTTCTTC.

Only a few counts were recorded for this clone. The rearrangement links TRBV18 to TRBJ2-1, with 10 bases that match TRBD2. This CDR3 contains 16 residues. The germline CDR1 and CDR2 sequences are KGHSH and LQKENI. The ends lost 2 bases at V and 5 bases at J; junction bases unmatched: 6. CDR3 bases: TGTGCCAGCTCACCAAGTGGGACTAGCGAGCACAATGAGCAGTTCTTC. Translated, it gives CASSPSGTSEHNEQFF.